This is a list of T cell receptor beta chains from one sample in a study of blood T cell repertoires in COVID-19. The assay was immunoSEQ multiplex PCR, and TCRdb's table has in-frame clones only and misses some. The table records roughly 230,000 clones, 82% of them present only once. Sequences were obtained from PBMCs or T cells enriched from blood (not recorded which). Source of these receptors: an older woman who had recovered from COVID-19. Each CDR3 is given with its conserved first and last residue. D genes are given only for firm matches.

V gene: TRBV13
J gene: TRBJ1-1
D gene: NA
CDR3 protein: CASSLRGRDTEAFF

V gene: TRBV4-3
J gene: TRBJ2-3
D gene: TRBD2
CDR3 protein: CASSARLAGSTDTQYF

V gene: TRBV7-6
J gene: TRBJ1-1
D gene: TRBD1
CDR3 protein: CASSVMDRAAEAFF

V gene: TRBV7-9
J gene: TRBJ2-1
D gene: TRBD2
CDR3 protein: CASSSGLLYNEQFF

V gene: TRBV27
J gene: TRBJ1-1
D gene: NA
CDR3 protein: CASSLVNMNTEAFF

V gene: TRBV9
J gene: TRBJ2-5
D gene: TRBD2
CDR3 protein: CASSSRAGEETQYF

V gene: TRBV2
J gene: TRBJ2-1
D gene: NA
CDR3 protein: CASSEVGWQGNEQFF

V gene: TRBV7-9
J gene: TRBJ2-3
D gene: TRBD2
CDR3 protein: CASSLDWTSGTDTQYF

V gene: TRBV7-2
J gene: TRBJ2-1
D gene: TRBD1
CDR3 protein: CASSTAGTGGYNEQFF

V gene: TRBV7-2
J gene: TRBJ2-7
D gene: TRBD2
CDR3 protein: CASSFGLAREQYF

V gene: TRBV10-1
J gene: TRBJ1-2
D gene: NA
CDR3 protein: CASSEKRDYGYTF

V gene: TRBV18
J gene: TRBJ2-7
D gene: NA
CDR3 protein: CASSRAAGSGLEQYF

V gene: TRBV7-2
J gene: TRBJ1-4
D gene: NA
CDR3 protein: CASSYPGTSNEKLFF

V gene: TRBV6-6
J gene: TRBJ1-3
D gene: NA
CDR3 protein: CASSRQQGLGSGNTIYF

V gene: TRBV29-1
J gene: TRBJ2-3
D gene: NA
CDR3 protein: CSVEGGGGSTDTQYF

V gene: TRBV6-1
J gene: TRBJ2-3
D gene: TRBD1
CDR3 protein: CASSGPGQGDFDTDTQYF

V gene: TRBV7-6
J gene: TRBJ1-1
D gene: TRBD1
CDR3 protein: CASSLRQGDTEAFF

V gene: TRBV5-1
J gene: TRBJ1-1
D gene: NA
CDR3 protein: CASSLGTSFTEAFF

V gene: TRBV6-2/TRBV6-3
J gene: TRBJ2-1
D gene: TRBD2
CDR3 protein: CASSTWSERGGSYNEQFF

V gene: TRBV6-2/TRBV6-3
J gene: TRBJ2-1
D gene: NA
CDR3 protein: CASSSLASQTNEQFF

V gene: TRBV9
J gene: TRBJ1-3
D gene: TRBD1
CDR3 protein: CASSVGDSGNTIYF

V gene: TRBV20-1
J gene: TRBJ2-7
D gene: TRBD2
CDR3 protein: CSASTTSGGSSYEQYF

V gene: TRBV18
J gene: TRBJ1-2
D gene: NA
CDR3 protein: CASSPEAYGYTF

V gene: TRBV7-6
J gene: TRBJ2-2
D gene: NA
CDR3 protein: CASRTTLNTGELFF

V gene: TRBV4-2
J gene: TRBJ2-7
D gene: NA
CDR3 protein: CASSQARGSYEQYF

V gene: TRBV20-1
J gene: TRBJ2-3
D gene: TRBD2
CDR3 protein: CSASYGLAGGGTDTQYF

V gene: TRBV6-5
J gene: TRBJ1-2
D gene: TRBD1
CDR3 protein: CASSPGTGVNGYTF

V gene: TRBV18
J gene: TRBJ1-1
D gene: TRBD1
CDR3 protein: CASSPPGQGNTEAFF

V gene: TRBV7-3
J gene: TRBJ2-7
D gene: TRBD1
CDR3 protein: CASSLQGTGVYEQYF

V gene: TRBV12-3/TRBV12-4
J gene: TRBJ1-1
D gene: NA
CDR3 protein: CASSFASGAFF

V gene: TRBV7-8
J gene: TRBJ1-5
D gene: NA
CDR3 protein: CASSLGGTTNQPQHF

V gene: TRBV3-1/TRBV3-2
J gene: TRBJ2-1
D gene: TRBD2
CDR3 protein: CASSQDSGTNNEQFF

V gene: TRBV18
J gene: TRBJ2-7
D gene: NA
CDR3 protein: CASSPVMRDEQYF

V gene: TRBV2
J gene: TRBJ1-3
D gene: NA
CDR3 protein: CASSENRALGNTIYF

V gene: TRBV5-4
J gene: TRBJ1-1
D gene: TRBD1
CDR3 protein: CASSEPLGTGGAEAFF

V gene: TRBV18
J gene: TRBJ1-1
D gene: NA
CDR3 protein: CASSLSTGVNTEAFF